Below are 24 T cell receptor beta chains sequenced from a single sample in a study of vaccination and CD4 T cells after COVID-19. Researchers used the Oncomine TCR Beta short-read assay to sequence DNA from cultured CD4+ T cells. From the PCR reads, TCRdb called clonotypes with MiXCR, one entry per CDR3 protein. This table has approximately 14,000 distinct CDR3 sequences, over 60% appearing once. Specified treatment: approximately nine-day PBMC culture with coronavirus spike peptide pools or control peptides (ViraFEST assay). The antigens these receptors bind are not known. The sequencing input was CD4+ T cells from blood, cultured in vitro. These receptors originate from a human donor who had recovered from COVID-19.

The rearrangement joins TRBV6-5 to TRBJ1-5; the D gene is possibly TRBD1 (6 bases). This CDR3 is built from 14 residues. The ends were cut back, 4 bases at V and 7 bases at J, with 14 bases in the middle. Germline V CDR1 and CDR2: MNHEY, SVGAGI. CDR3 sequence (DNA): TGTGCCAGCAGTTCAGGGGTTTTCAGCCAGCCCCAGCATTTT. It specifies CASSSGVFSQPQHF.

The chain recombines TRBV11-2 with TRBJ1-3; D not certain. The CDR3 has 14 residues. CDR1 is SGHAT and CDR2 is FQNNGV in the germline V gene. V was pared by 0 bases and J by 0 bases, with 3 bases between. The CDR3 region is CASSLDPSGNTIYF. The CDR3 DNA reads TGTGCCAGCAGCTTAGACCCCTCTGGAAACACCATATATTTT.

The rearrangement joins TRBV11-2 to TRBJ2-6; the D gene is possibly TRBD1 (5 bases). V was pared by 3 bases and J by 3 bases, with 9 bases between. Germline values: CDR1 SGHAT, CDR2 FQNNGV. The CDR3 is 15 amino acids. CDR3 DNA: TGTGCCAGCAGCTTCCAGGGTAGTGGGGCCAACGTCCTGACTTTC. Translation: CASSFQGSGANVLTF.

The chain joins TRBV7-2 to TRBJ2-5; TRBD2 agrees at 13 bases. V was pared by 5 bases and J by 0 bases, with 12 bases of the junction left unmatched. CDR3 length: 19 residues. Germline values: CDR1 SGHTA, CDR2 FQGNSA. The CDR3 DNA follows: TGTGCCAGCAGCCCGCAGGGACTAGCGGGACCCAGATACCAAGAGACCCAGTACTTC. Translating it yields CASSPQGLAGPRYQETQYF. The entire variable domain, with the rest obtained from reference TRBV7-2 and TRBJ2-5, is as follows: GAGVSQSPSNKVTEKGKDVELRCDPISGHTALYWYRQSLGQGLEFLIYFQGNSAPDKSGLPSDRFSAERTGGSVSTLTIQRTQQEDSAVYLCASSPQGLAGPRYQETQYFGPGTRLLVL.

Within the sample, this clonotype is medium-sized. The chain carries TRBV24-1 and TRBJ1-1, with D hard to call. Germline CDR1 reads KGHDR; CDR2 reads SFDVKD. V lost 2 bases and J 1 base, leaving 13 bases between the germline ends. CDR3 length: 16 amino acids. This CDR3 reads CATSDSTRGRNTEAFF. CDR3 DNA sequence: TGTGCCACCAGTGATTCGACTCGCGGTCGGAACACTGAAGCTTTCTTT.

J is TRBJ1-2 and V is TRBV20-1; TRBD1 matches at 9 bases. The CDR3 is 13 residues long. J gave up 5 bases and V 3 bases, and 4 bases lay outside the gene matches. The germline gives CDR1 DFQATT, CDR2 SNEGSKA (reference sequence). The CDR3 protein is CSASTGGGYGYTF. The CDR3 DNA reads as TGCAGTGCTAGTACAGGGGGCGGGTATGGCTACACCTTC.

The rearrangement joins TRBV20-1 to TRBJ2-7; tentatively, D is TRBD1 or TRBD2 (5 bases each). Trimming removed 3 bases at V and 3 bases at J, with 9 bases between. The CDR3 length is 12 residues. CDR1 and CDR2 (germline): DFQATT, SNEGSKA (reference sequence). CDR3 DNA: TGCAGTGCTAGCCGGGGCCTCTACGAGCAGTACTTC. It is translated as CSASRGLYEQYF.

This clonotype was observed a few times. The chain joins TRBV12-3 or TRBV12-4 to TRBJ1-2; 10 bases line up with TRBD1. The CDR3 has 15 amino acids. The ends lost 0 bases at V and 6 bases at J; junction bases unmatched: 4. The CDR3 region is CASSLALTGGDGYTF. CDR3 in DNA: TGTGCCAGCAGTTTAGCACTGACAGGGGGCGATGGCTACACCTTC.

This clonotype occurred a few times. CDR3 sequence (DNA): TGTGCCAGCAGCCCCCTCGGACAGGTGGGAGGCTACACCTTC. Translating it yields CASSPLGQVGGYTF. This chain connects TRBV9 to TRBJ1-2; 7 nucleotides agree with TRBD1. The CDR3 has 14 amino acids. V gave up 4 bases and J gave up 8 bases; unmatched junction bases: 11. Germline CDR1 SGDLS, CDR2 YYNGEE.

This rearrangement joins TRBV4-3 to TRBJ1-5; a possible D gene is TRBD1 (6 bases). This CDR3 is built from 14 residues. Trimming left V 1 base short and J 6 bases short, with 10 bases between. CDR1 and CDR2 (germline): LGHNA, YSLEER. CDR3 nucleotide sequence: TGCGCCAGCAGCCAAGTTGGGGGCACTCAGCCCCAGCATTTT. Translated, it gives CASSQVGGTQPQHF.

The V gene is TRBV24-1, the J gene TRBJ1-5; weak D call: TRBD1 (6 bases). CDR1 and CDR2 from the germline V gene are KGHDR and SFDVKD. CDR3 size: 15 residues. The V end lost 5 bases, the J end lost 4 bases, and 14 bases lay between the germline ends. The CDR3, as DNA: TGTGCCACCAGTGTCGGAGGGGGGACTAATCAGCCCCAGCATTTT. It translates to CATSVGGGTNQPQHF.

V is TRBV3-1 and J is TRBJ1-2; weak D call: TRBD1 (5 bases). This CDR3 is 14 amino acids long. V shed 0 bases and J shed 2 bases, with 7 bases lying between them. CDR1 LGHDT and CDR2 YNNKEL come from the germline V gene (reference sequence). Written as DNA, the CDR3 is TGTGCCAGCAGCCAAGAAGGGGTAAACTATGGCTACACCTTC. This gives the protein CASSQEGVNYGYTF.

This chain connects TRBV24-1 to TRBJ1-5; 7 positions agree with TRBD1. CDR3 size: 17 residues. CDR1 is KGHDR, CDR2 SFDVKD, per germline. V was clipped by 4 bases and J by 0 bases; unmatched bases: 8. CDR3 region: CATSESGQIASNQPQHF. The CDR3 nucleotides read TGTGCCACCAGTGAGTCGGGACAGATCGCTAGCAATCAGCCCCAGCATTTT.

The sample holds one count of this clonotype. Here the CDR3 reads CASSYRGGSNYGYTF. The CDR3, as DNA: TGTGCCAGCAGCTACCGCGGGGGCAGCAACTATGGCTACACCTTC. The chain recombines TRBV7-2 with TRBJ1-2, with D tentatively TRBD1 (6 bases). In germline, CDR1 is SGHTA, CDR2 FQGNSA. Trimming cost V 4 bases and J 2 bases, with 14 bases left between them. This CDR3 spans 15 amino acids.

A few counts support this clonotype. This rearrangement joins TRBV6-1 to TRBJ2-5; 7 bases line up with TRBD1. The CDR3 totals 12 residues. Germline CDR1 MNHNS, CDR2 SASEGT. The V segment lost 10 bases and the J segment 4 bases; nucleotides outside the gene matches: 6. Here the CDR3 DNA reads TGTGCCACCCAACGACAGGGAGAGACCCAGTACTTC. It encodes CATQRQGETQYF.

The chain recombines TRBV30 with TRBJ1-1; 7 bases align to TRBD1. The germline V gene has CDR1 GTSNPN and CDR2 SVGIG (reference sequence). V shed 5 bases, J shed 7 bases, and the junction held 7 bases outside the gene matches. CDR3 length: 12 amino acids. For the CDR3, the DNA is TGTGCCTGGGGAAGACAGGGTATTGAAGCTTTCTTT. Translated, it gives CAWGRQGIEAFF.

As concerns this clonotype: A read error may account for a junction end that differs from germline. The chain combines TRBV6-5 with TRBJ2-7; TRBD1 or TRBD2 may be the D gene (5 bases each). This CDR3 has 17 amino acids. Germline lookup yields CDR1 MNHEY and CDR2 SVGAGI. The CDR3 coding sequence is TGTGCCAGCAGTTACTCGCCAAGCGTTGACCCCATAGGGGAGCAATACTTC. This sequence encodes CASSYSPSVDPIGEQYF.

J is TRBJ2-4 and V is TRBV7-9; 8 bases are a match to TRBD2. CDR1 and CDR2 from the germline V gene are SEHNR and FQNEAQ (reference sequence). This CDR3 is 17 amino acids long. V lost 5 bases and J lost 8; bases outside the gene matches: 17. CDR3 nucleotides: TGTGCCAGCAGCCATCCGACTCGGGAGCGGGGGATGGACATTCAGTACTTC. Its translation is CASSHPTRERGMDIQYF.

In the case of this clonotype: A read error may explain this, as a much larger clone is one base away. The gene calls are TRBV5-1 and TRBJ2-2; a possible D gene is TRBD2 (7 bases). The CDR3 has 14 residues. Germline CDR1 and CDR2: SGHRS and YFSETQ. DNA of the CDR3: TGCGCCAGCAGCTACAGGGCTGAGGGCGGGGGGCTGTTTTTT. Amino acids: CASSYRAEGGGLFF. Together with reference TRBV5-1 and TRBJ2-2, the CDR3 gives the full variable domain: KAGVTQTPRYLIKTRGQQVTLSCSPISGHRSVSWYQQTPGQGLQFLFEYFSETQRNKGNFPGRFSGRQFSNSRSEMNVSTLELGDSALYLCASSYRAEGGGLFFGEGSRLTVL.

This chain joins TRBV20-1 and TRBJ2-3, with 7 bases matching TRBD2. Per germline, CDR1 DFQATT and CDR2 SNEGSKA (reference sequence). The CDR3 extends over 15 amino acids. The trim removed 0 bases at V and 0 bases at J, leaving 3 bases unmatched. The CDR3 spells CSARDGGRSTDTQYF. The CDR3 coding sequence is TGCAGTGCTAGAGACGGCGGGAGAAGCACAGATACGCAGTATTTT.

In DNA form, the CDR3 reads TGTGCCAGCAGCCCCATCGGGCCGGGCGAATACGAGCAGTACTTC. Protein: CASSPIGPGEYEQYF. The chain has TRBV7-9 and TRBJ2-7; D ambiguous. The CDR3 length is 15 residues. Trimming took off 5 bases at V and 4 bases at J, with 18 bases between the two ends. The germline gives CDR1 SEHNR, CDR2 FQNEAQ (reference sequence).

V gene TRBV24-1 combines with J gene TRBJ2-5, with TRBD1 matching over 11 bases. The germline CDR1 and CDR2 sequences are KGHDR and SFDVKD. The CDR3 contains 15 residues. V gave up 7 bases and J gave up 4 bases; unmatched junction bases: 7. This CDR3 reads CATSIGQGASETQYF. The CDR3, as DNA: TGTGCCACCAGCATCGGACAGGGGGCCTCAGAGACCCAGTACTTC.

This chain connects TRBV29-1 to TRBJ2-7, with 10 bases lining up with TRBD1. CDR1 and CDR2 (germline): SQVTM, ANQGSEA. This CDR3 has 12 residues. With 4 bases clipped from V and 6 bases from J, the junction kept 3 bases outside the gene matches. CDR3 loop: CSVVRDRGEQYF. The CDR3 region has the DNA TGCAGCGTTGTTCGGGACAGGGGCGAGCAGTACTTC.

This clonotype is a singleton in its sample. The V gene is TRBV5-1, the J gene TRBJ2-3; 10 nucleotides line up with TRBD1. Per the germline V gene, CDR1 is SGHRS and CDR2 is YFSETQ. V lost 5 bases to trimming and J lost 1 base; unmatched junction nucleotides: 7. The CDR3 extends over 16 amino acids. CDR3 bases: TGCGCCAGCAGAGTACACGGGACAGGGGGCACAGATACGCAGTATTTT. Its protein is CASRVHGTGGTDTQYF. Full variable domain (outside the CDR3, taken from reference TRBV5-1 and TRBJ2-3): KAGVTQTPRYLIKTRGQQVTLSCSPISGHRSVSWYQQTPGQGLQFLFEYFSETQRNKGNFPGRFSGRQFSNSRSEMNVSTLELGDSALYLCASRVHGTGGTDTQYFGPGTRLTVL.